This T cell receptor (beta chain) emerged from a study of spatial heterogeneity in lung cancer (dated by TCRdb to about 2019). About the investigation overall: Donors were 72 patients with early-stage, untreated non-small cell lung cancer from the lung TRACERx cohort. Follow-up PBMC samples were sequenced whenever available, with the median time to follow-up being approximately 2 years after resection. Beta-chain transcripts were consistently detected in greater numbers than alpha-chain transcripts, which likely reflected higher beta-chain transcript abundance. In the raw uncorrected reads, each unique combination of TCR and UMI appeared on average more than ten times. In non-small cell lung cancer, the study quantitatively compared TCR alpha and beta repertoires across several tumor regions, matched nontumor lung, and blood. The study linked features of the TCR repertoire to counts of nonsynonymous mutations, which were determined by whole-exome sequencing of tumor tissue. Both alpha and beta chains were TCR-sequenced in hundreds of tumor regions, approximately 68 matched nontumor lung samples and around 54 PBMC samples obtained at surgery. Findings and caveats that apply to the study as a whole: Ubiquitous expanded tumor TCRs showed up in blood more often at tumor resection than at routine follow-up. Confirming at a functional level the hypothesis that regional TCRs recognize regional mutations was considered to require additional single-cell paired TCR alpha and beta sequencing. Only about 14 patients were included in comparisons of baseline and follow-up blood repertoires.

The time point label on this specimen signifies: blood at routine non-recurrence follow-up after resection. Whole RNA extracted from tumor and nontumor lung tissue, or from cryopreserved PBMC samples, was used for TCR sequencing without cell sorting. A patient was chosen for TCR sequencing only when enough RNA was available from at least two tumor regions. This clonotype was picked up a small number of times. No cognate antigen has been identified for it. No quality values exist for individual bases; no much larger clone is one base distant. Cut back by 0 bases and 6 bases, the V and J ends lie 12 bases apart. Based on the germline V gene, the CDR1 and CDR2 sequences are MNHNS and SASEGT. The CDR3 spans 15 residues, from the cysteine through the phenylalanine. The retained sequence is limited to the CDR3, 45 bases, with the frame set at the first base. The method was 5' RACE. The listed sequencing device is NextSeq 500. The TCR library protocol attached a unique molecular identifier to each TCR cDNA molecule to allow correction of PCR and sequencing errors. In the source study's methods: Decombinator tools were used for TCR identification, UMI-based error correction and CDR3 extraction. Expanded TCRs were defined as those above a frequency of 2 per 1,000, corresponding to the top 1% of the tumor frequency distribution. Each repertoire was subsampled 100 times to 5,000 TCRs, after which Renyi diversity was computed with the R vegan package. CDR3 similarity networks were built from amino acid triplet string-kernel similarity, with CDR3s being connected when pairwise similarity was above 0.82. TCRdb's own reprocessing of the public reads used fastp at Q25 and MiXCR and kept productive beta chains. Each record represents a unique CDR3 protein, reported with the most common genes and DNA among its rows. The V and J calls were determined by TCRdb, not by the authors. The sample has some 41,000 distinct CDR3 sequences on record, roughly 20% of them singletons. The top ten clonotypes cover about 7.7% of the sample.

This TCR was sampled from a female donor with early-stage non-small cell lung cancer. The sequencing here drew on PBMCs, taken at follow-up. The chain uses TRBV6-1 and TRBJ1-5; a confident D gene designation cannot be given. Read as DNA, the sequence is TGTGCCAGCAGTGAAGCGAGATTTTTCGGTCAGCCCCAGCATTTT. This yields the protein CASSEARFFGQPQHF.